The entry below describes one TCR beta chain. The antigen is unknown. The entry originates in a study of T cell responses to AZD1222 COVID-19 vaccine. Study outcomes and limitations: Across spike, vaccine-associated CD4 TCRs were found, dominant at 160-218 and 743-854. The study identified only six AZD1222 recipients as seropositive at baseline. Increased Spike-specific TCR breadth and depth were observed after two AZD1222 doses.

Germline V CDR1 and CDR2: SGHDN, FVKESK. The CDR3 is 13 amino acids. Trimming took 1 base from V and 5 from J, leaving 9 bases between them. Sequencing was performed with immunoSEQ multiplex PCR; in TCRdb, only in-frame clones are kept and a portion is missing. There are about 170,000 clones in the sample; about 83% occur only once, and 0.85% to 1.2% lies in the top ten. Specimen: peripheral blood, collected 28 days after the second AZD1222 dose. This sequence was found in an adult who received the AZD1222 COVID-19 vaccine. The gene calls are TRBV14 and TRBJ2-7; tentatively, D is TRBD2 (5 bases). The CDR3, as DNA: TGTGCCAGCAGCCAAGCGGGGTACCACGAGCAGTACTTC. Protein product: CASSQAGYHEQYF.